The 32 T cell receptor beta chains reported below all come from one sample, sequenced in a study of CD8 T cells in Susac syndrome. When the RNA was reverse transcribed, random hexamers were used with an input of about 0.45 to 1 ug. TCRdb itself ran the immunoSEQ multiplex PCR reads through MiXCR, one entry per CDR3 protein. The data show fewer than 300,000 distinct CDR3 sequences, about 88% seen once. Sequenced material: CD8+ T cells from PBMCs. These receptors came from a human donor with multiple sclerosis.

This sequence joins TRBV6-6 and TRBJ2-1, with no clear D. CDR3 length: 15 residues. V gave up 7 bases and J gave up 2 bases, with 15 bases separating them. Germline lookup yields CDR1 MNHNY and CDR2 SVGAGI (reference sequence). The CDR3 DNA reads TGTGCCAGCAAGAGAGACCCCGGTCCCTACAATGAGCAGTTCTTC. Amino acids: CASKRDPGPYNEQFF.

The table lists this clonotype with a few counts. The CDR3 loop reads CASSGRGKGETQYF. The CDR3 nucleotides are TGTGCCAGCAGCGGGCGCGGGAAGGGAGAGACCCAGTACTTC. The V gene is TRBV7-9, the J gene TRBJ2-5; maybe TRBD2 (6 bases). V dropped 5 bases and J dropped 4 bases, with 14 bases sitting between them. Germline V gives CDR1 SEHNR, CDR2 FQNEAQ (reference sequence). The CDR3 runs to 14 residues.

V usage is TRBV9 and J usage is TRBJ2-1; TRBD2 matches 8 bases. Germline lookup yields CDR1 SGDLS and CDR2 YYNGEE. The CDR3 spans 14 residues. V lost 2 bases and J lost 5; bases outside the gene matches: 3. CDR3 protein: CASSVSSGNNEQFF. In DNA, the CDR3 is TGTGCCAGCAGCGTTAGTAGCGGGAACAATGAGCAGTTCTTC. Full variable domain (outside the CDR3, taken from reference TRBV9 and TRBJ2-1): DSGVTQTPKHLITATGQRVTLRCSPRSGDLSVYWYQQSLDQGLQFLIQYYNGEERAKGNILERFSAQQFPDLHSELNLSSLELGDSALYFCASSVSSGNNEQFFGPGTRLTVL.

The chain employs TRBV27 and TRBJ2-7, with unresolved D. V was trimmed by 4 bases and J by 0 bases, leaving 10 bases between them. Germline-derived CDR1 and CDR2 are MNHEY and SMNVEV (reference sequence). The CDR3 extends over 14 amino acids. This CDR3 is CASSSATASYEQYF. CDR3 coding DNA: TGTGCCAGCAGTTCAGCTACGGCCTCCTACGAGCAGTACTTC.

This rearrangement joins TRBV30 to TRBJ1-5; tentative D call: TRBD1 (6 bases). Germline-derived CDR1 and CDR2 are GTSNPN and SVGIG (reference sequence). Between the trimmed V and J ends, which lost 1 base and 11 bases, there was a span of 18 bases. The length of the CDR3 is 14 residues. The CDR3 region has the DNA TGTGCCTGGAGTGGGGACACCACTTATTGGGCCCAGCATTTT. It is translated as CAWSGDTTYWAQHF.

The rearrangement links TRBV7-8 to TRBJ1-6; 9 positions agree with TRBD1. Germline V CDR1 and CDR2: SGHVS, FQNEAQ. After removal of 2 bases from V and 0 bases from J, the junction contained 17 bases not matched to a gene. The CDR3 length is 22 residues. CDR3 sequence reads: CASSLTLGDRANFGSYNSPLHF. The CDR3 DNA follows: TGTGCCAGCAGCTTAACCCTAGGGGACAGGGCTAATTTTGGCTCCTATAATTCACCCCTCCACTTT.

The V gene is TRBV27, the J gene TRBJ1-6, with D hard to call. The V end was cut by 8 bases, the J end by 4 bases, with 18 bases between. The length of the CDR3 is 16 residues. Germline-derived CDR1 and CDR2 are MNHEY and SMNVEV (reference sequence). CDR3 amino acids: CASRRSPTLYNSPLHF. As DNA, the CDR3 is TGTGCCAGCCGTAGATCGCCTACTCTTTATAATTCACCCCTCCACTTT.

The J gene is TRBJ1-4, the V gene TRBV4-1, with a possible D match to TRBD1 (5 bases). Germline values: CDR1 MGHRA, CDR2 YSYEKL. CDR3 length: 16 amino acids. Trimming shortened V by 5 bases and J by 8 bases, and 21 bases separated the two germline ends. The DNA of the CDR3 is TGCGCCAGCAGCGTCGATTCAACCAAGGGGCGGGAAAAACTGTTTTTT. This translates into CASSVDSTKGREKLFF.

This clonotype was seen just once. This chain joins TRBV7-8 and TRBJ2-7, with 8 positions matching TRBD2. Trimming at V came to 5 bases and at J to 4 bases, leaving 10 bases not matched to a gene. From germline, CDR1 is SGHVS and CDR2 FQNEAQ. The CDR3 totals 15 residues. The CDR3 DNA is TGTGCCAGCAGCCTTAGCGGGAATAACAAGTACGAGCAGTACTTC. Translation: CASSLSGNNKYEQYF.

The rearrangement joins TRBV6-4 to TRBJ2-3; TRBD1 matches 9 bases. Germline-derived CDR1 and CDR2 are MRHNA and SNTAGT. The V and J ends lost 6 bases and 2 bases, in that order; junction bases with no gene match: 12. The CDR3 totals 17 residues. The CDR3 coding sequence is TGTGCCAGCAGCGAGCAAACAGGGGGCTCGTCCACAGATACGCAGTATTTT. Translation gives CASSEQTGGSSTDTQYF.

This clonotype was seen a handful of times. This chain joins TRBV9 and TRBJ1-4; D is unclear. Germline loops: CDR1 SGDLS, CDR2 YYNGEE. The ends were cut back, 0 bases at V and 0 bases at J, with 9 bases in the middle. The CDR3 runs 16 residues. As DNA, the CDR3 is TGTGCCAGCAGCGTAGAAGACTCCCCAACTAATGAAAAACTGTTTTTT. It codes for CASSVEDSPTNEKLFF.

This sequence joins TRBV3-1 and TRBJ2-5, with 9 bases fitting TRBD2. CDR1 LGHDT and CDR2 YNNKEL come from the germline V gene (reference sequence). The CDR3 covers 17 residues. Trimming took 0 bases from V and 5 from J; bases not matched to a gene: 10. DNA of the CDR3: TGTGCCAGCAGCCAAGATCTTTCGCGGGAGGGCCCGGAGACCCAGTACTTC. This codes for CASSQDLSREGPETQYF.

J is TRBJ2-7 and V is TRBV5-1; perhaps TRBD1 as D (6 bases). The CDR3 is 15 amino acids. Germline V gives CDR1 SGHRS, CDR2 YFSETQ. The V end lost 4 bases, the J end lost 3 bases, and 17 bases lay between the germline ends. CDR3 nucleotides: TGCGCCAGCAGCCATACGCAGGGGAGTCACTACGAGCAGTACTTC. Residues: CASSHTQGSHYEQYF.

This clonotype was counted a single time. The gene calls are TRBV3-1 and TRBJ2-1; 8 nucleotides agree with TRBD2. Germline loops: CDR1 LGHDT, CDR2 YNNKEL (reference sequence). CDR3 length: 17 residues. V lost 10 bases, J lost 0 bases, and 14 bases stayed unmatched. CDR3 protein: CATKAGAETSSYNEQFF. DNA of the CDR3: TGTGCCACCAAAGCGGGAGCCGAAACAAGCTCCTACAATGAGCAGTTCTTC.

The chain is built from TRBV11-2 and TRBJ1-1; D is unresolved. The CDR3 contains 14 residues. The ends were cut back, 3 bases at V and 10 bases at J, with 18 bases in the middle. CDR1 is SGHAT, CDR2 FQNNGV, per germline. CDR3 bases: TGTGCCAGCAGCTTCCCGGGTCGGGAGTTCGCAGCTTTCTTT. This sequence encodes CASSFPGREFAAFF.

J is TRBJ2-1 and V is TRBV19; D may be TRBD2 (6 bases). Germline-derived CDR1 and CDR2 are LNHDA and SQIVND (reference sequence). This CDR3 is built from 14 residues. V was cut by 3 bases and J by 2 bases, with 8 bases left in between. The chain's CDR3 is CASSIGGAYNEQFF. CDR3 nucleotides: TGTGCCAGTAGTATCGGAGGGGCCTACAATGAGCAGTTCTTC.

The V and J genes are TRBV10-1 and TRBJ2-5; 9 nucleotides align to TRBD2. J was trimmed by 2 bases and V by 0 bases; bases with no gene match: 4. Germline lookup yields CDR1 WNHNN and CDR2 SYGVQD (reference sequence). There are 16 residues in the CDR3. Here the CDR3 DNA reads TGCGCCAGCAGTGAGTCCTCTAGCGGGATTCAAGAGACCCAGTACTTC. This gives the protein CASSESSSGIQETQYF.

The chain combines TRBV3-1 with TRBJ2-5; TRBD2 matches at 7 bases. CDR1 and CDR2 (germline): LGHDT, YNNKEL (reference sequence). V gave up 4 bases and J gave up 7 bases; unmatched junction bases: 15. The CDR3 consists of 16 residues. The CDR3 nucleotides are TGTGCCAGCAGCCTCAGGGCAGGACTAGAGTCCTGGACCCAGTACTTC. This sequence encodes CASSLRAGLESWTQYF.

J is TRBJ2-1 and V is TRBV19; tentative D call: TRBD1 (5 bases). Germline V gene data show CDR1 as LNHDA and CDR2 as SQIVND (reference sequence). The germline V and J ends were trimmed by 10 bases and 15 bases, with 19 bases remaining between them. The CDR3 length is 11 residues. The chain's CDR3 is CATLDNSLWFF. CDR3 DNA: TGTGCCACCCTGGACAACTCCTTATGGTTCTTC.

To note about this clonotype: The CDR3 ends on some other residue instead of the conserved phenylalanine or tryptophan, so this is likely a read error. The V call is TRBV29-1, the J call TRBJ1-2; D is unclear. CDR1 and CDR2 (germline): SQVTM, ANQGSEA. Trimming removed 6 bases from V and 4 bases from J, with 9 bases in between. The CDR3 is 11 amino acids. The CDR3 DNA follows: TGCAGCGTCAGTCTTCGCTATGGCTACACCCTC. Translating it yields CSVSLRYGYTL.

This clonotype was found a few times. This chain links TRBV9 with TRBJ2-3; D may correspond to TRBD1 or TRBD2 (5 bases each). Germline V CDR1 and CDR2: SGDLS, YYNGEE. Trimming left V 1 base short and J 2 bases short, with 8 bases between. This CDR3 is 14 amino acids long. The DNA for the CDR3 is TGTGCCAGCAGCGTATCCGGGGCCACAGATACGCAGTATTTT. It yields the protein CASSVSGATDTQYF.

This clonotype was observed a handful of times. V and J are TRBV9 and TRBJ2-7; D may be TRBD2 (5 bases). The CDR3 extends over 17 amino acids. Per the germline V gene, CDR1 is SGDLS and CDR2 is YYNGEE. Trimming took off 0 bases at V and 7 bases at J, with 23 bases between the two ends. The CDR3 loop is CASSVDPSPIGVREQYF. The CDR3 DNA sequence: TGTGCCAGCAGCGTAGATCCTAGCCCGATCGGGGTCCGGGAGCAGTACTTC.

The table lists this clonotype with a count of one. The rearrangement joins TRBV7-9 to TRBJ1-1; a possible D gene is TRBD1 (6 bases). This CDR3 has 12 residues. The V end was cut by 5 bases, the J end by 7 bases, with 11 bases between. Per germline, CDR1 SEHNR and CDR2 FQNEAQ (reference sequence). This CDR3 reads CASSLQGYEAFF. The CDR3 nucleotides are TGTGCCAGCAGCCTACAGGGTTATGAAGCTTTCTTT.

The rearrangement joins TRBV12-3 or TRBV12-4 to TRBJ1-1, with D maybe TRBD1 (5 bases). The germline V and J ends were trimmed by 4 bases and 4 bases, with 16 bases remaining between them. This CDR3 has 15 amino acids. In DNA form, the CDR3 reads TGTGCCAGCAGTTACGACAGCAGGTCCACCACTGAAGCTTTCTTT. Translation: CASSYDSRSTTEAFF.

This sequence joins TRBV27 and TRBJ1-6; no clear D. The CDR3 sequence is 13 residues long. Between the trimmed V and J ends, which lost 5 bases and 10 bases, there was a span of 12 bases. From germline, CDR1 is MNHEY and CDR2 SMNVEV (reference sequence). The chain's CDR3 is CASSPGMHSPLHF. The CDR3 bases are TGTGCCAGCAGTCCGGGGATGCACTCACCCCTCCACTTT.

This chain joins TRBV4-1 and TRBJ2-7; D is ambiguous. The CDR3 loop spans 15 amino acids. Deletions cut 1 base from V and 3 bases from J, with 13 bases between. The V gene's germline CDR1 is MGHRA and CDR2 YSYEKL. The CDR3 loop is CASSQVKKGSYEQYF. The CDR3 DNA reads TGCGCCAGCAGCCAAGTTAAGAAGGGAAGCTACGAGCAGTACTTC.

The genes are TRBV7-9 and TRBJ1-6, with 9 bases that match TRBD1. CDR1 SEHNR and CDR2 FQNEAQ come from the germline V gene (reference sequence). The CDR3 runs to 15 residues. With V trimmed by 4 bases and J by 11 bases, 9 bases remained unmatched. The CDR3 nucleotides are TGTGCCAGCAGCTCGTCGGGACAGGGTAGGCCACCCCTCCACTTT. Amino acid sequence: CASSSSGQGRPPLHF.

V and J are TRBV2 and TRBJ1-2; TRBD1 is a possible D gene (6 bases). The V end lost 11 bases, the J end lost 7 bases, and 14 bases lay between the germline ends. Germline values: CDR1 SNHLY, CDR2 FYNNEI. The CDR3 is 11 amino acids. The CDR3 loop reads CAPRGGRGYTF. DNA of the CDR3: TGTGCCCCGCGAGGGGGTCGTGGCTACACCTTC.

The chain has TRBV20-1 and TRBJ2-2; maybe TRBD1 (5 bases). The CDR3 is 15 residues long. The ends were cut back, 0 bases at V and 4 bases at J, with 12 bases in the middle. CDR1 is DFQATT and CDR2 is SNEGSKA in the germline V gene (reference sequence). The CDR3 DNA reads TGCAGTGCTAGAGATTGGAAGGGGTTCACCGGGGAGCTGTTTTTT. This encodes CSARDWKGFTGELFF.

The CDR3: CSAPPEEGPYNEQFF. The CDR3 DNA reads TGCAGTGCCCCCCCCGAGGAGGGTCCCTACAATGAGCAGTTCTTC. The V and J genes are TRBV20-1 and TRBJ2-1, with D perhaps TRBD2 (6 bases). Looked up from germline, CDR1 is DFQATT and CDR2 is SNEGSKA (reference sequence). V dropped 6 bases and J dropped 2 bases, with 17 bases sitting between them. The CDR3 consists of 15 residues.

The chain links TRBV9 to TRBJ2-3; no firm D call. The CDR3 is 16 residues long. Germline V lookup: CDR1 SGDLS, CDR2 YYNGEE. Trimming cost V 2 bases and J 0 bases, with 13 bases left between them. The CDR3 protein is CASSVGVAASTDTQYF. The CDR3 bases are TGTGCCAGCAGCGTCGGAGTCGCGGCTAGCACAGATACGCAGTATTTT.

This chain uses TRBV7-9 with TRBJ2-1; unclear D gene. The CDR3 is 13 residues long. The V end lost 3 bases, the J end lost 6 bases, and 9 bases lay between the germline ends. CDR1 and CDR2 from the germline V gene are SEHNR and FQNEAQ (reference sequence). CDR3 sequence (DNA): TGTGCCAGCAGCTTGGAAGGTCTCAATGAGCAGTTCTTC. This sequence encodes CASSLEGLNEQFF.